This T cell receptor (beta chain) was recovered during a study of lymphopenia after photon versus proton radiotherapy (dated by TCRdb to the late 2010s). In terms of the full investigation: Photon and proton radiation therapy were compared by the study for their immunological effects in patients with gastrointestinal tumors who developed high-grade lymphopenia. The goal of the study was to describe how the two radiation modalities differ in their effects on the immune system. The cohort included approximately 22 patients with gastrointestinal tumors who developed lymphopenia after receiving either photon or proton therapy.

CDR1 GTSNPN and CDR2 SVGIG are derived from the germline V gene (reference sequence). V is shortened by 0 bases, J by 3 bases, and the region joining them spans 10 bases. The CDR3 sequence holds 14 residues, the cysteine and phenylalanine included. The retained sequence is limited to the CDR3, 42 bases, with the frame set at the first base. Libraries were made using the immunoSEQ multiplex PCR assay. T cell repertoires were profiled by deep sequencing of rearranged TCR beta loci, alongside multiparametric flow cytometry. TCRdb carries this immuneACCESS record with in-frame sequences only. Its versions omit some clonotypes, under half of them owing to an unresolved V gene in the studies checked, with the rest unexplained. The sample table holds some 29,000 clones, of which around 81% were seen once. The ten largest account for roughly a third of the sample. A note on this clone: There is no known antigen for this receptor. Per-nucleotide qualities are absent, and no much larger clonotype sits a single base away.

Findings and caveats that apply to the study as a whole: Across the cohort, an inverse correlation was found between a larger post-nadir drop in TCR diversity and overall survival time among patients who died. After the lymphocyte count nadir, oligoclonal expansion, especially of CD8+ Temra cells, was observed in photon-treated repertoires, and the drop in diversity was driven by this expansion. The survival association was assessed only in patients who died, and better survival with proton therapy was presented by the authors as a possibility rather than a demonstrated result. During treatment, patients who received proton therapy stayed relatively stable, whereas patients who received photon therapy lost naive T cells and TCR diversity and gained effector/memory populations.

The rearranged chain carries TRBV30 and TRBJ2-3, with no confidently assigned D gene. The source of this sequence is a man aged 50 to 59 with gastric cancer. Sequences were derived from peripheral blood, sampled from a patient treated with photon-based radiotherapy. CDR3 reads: CAWSVEERTDTQYF. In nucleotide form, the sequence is TGTGCCTGGAGTGTAGAGGAGAGGACAGATACGCAGTATTTT.